The 32 T cell receptor beta chains listed next were all sequenced from one sample in a study of technical replicates of blood from a handful of donors. Using immunoSEQ multiplex PCR, the repertoire was profiled, and TCRdb retains in-frame clones only, with some absent. The repertoire includes 15,000 to 20,000 clones, approximately 88% of them detected once, and under 15% sits in the top ten. The sequencing input was PBMCs. The receptors were gathered from a human donor in good health.

This chain connects TRBV2 to TRBJ2-1; D ambiguous. Germline values: CDR1 SNHLY, CDR2 FYNNEI. The CDR3 length is 16 residues. The V end lost 4 bases, the J end lost 2 bases, and 15 bases lay between the germline ends. CDR3 sequence reads: CASSGNQEFPYNEQFF. The CDR3 DNA reads TGTGCCAGCAGTGGGAACCAGGAATTTCCCTACAATGAGCAGTTCTTC.

J is TRBJ1-1 and V is TRBV27; TRBD1 matches at 11 bases. This CDR3 comprises 16 residues. Germline values: CDR1 MNHEY, CDR2 SMNVEV (reference sequence). J lost 5 bases, V lost 6 bases, and 11 bases had no gene match. CDR3 in DNA: TGTGCCAGCAGGACCGGGACAGGGGGTAGTAGTACTGAAGCTTTCTTT. It is translated as CASRTGTGGSSTEAFF.

This clone was found a few times. This chain uses TRBV2 with TRBJ1-1; D may be TRBD1 (6 bases). The length of the CDR3 is 14 residues. Deletions cut 5 bases from V and 5 bases from J, with 15 bases between. The V gene's germline CDR1 is SNHLY and CDR2 FYNNEI. The CDR3 reads CASSWGQGWTEAFF. CDR3 coding DNA: TGTGCCAGCAGTTGGGGTCAGGGGTGGACTGAAGCTTTCTTT.

This chain links TRBV19 with TRBJ1-1; weak D call: TRBD1 (5 bases). Trimming removed 4 bases at V and 1 base at J, with 10 bases between. The CDR3 has 14 residues. The germline gives CDR1 LNHDA, CDR2 SQIVND (reference sequence). Here the CDR3 reads CASSTGRENTEAFF. In nucleotides, the CDR3 is TGTGCCAGTAGTACTGGCAGGGAGAACACTGAAGCTTTCTTT.

J is TRBJ1-5 and V is TRBV28; D might be TRBD1 (6 bases). Trimming removed 7 bases at V and 5 bases at J, with 18 bases between. CDR3 length equals 15 residues. CDR1 is MDHEN, CDR2 SYDVKM, per germline. CDR3 sequence reads: CASTQGQAYDQPQHF. In DNA, the CDR3 is TGTGCCAGCACCCAGGGGCAGGCCTACGATCAGCCCCAGCATTTT.

The genes are TRBV30 and TRBJ1-1; 8 bases align to TRBD1. V lost 6 bases, J lost 4 bases, and 7 bases stayed unmatched. Germline values: CDR1 GTSNPN, CDR2 SVGIG (reference sequence). CDR3 length: 13 amino acids. CDR3 in DNA: TGTGCCTGCAACAGGGGGACGAGCACTGAAGCTTTCTTT. It encodes CACNRGTSTEAFF.

The genes are TRBV12-5 and TRBJ1-5, with TRBD1 matching 7 bases. CDR3 size: 21 residues. CDR1 and CDR2 (germline): LGHNT, FRNRAP. Trimming took 2 bases from V and 0 from J; bases not matched to a gene: 19. The CDR3 protein is CASGLPRQDRRILNSNQPQHF. In nucleotides, the CDR3 is TGTGCTAGTGGTTTGCCTAGACAGGACAGGAGGATACTTAATAGCAATCAGCCCCAGCATTTT.

This chain joins TRBV27 and TRBJ2-1, with a possible D match to TRBD2 (6 bases). Germline CDR1 and CDR2: MNHEY and SMNVEV (reference sequence). The CDR3 is 14 amino acids. Trimming removed 5 bases at V and 3 bases at J, with 11 bases between. Written as DNA, the CDR3 is TGTGCCAGCAGTCCGAGGGACTTCTACAATGAGCAGTTCTTC. Translating gives CASSPRDFYNEQFF.

This clone was seen a single time. This chain links TRBV19 with TRBJ2-1; D not resolved. V lost 3 bases and J lost 6, with 6 bases in between. Germline lookup yields CDR1 LNHDA and CDR2 SQIVND (reference sequence). The CDR3 consists of 12 residues. CDR3 sequence (DNA): TGTGCCAGTAGTATGGCGGTCAATGAGCAGTTCTTC. This codes for CASSMAVNEQFF.

V usage is TRBV4-1 and J usage is TRBJ2-3; D is ambiguous. Trimming shortened V by 2 bases and J by 4 bases, and 13 bases separated the two germline ends. CDR3 length: 15 amino acids. Germline V CDR1 and CDR2: MGHRA, YSYEKL. The CDR3 region is CASSQSTPTADTQYF. The CDR3 DNA follows: TGCGCCAGCAGCCAATCAACCCCTACAGCAGATACGCAGTATTTT.

The chain combines TRBV11-2 with TRBJ1-2; D is unclear. V was pared by 5 bases and J by 2 bases, with 9 bases between. CDR3 length: 13 amino acids. Germline V CDR1 and CDR2: SGHAT, FQNNGV. In DNA form, the CDR3 reads TGTGCCAGCAGCCCGAGGGCCAACTATGGCTACACCTTC. This encodes CASSPRANYGYTF.

This clone has a single count. This chain links TRBV2 with TRBJ2-1; the match to TRBD2 covers 11 bases. CDR3 length: 19 residues. Germline CDR1 SNHLY, CDR2 FYNNEI. V lost 4 bases to trimming and J lost 3 bases; unmatched junction nucleotides: 14. The CDR3 DNA reads as TGTGCCAGCAGTGGTGGGACTAGCGGCCGCAGGTTCAACTACAATGAGCAGTTCTTC. Its translation is CASSGGTSGRRFNYNEQFF.

The chain is built from TRBV5-1 and TRBJ2-5, with D perhaps TRBD2 (6 bases). This CDR3 has 15 residues. Germline CDR1 reads SGHRS; CDR2 reads YFSETQ. Trimming removed 3 bases from V and 4 bases from J, with 16 bases in between. The DNA of the CDR3 is TGCGCCAGCAGCTCACGAAGGGCCGGGGGAGAGACCCAGTACTTC. Translated, it gives CASSSRRAGGETQYF.

The chain uses TRBV7-6 and TRBJ2-7, with 7 bases aligning to TRBD2. The germline CDR1 and CDR2 sequences are SGHVS and FNYEAQ. J gave up 6 bases and V 8 bases, and 10 bases lay outside the gene matches. The CDR3 has 13 amino acids. Here the CDR3 reads CASSGQRESEQYF. Here the CDR3 DNA reads TGTGCCAGCTCCGGCCAGCGGGAAAGCGAGCAGTACTTC. The full variable domain, with the rest looked up from reference TRBV7-6 and TRBJ2-7, is GAGVSQSPRYKVTKRGQDVALRCDPISGHVSLYWYRQALGQGPEFLTYFNYEAQQDKSGLPNDRFSAERPEGSISTLTIQRTEQRDSAMYRCASSGQRESEQYFGPGTRLTVT.

This clone was seen a single time. The chain couples TRBV5-1 to TRBJ2-1, with D unresolved. Trimming cost V 5 bases and J 1 base, with 19 bases left between them. Germline lookup yields CDR1 SGHRS and CDR2 YFSETQ. The CDR3 runs to 17 residues. The CDR3 nucleotides read TGCGCCAGCAGACCACAACCCCACCGAGGATCCTACAATGAGCAGTTCTTC. This gives the protein CASRPQPHRGSYNEQFF.

The rearrangement joins TRBV4-2 to TRBJ2-7, with a possible D match to TRBD2 (6 bases). CDR1 LGHNA and CDR2 YNFKEQ come from the germline V gene. V was shortened by 0 bases and J by 3 bases, with 12 bases between the two germline ends. The CDR3 runs 15 residues. CDR3 region: CASSQESGTGYEQYF. The DNA for the CDR3 is TGTGCCAGCAGCCAAGAATCCGGGACTGGCTACGAGCAGTACTTC.

V and J are TRBV6-1 and TRBJ2-1; D gene ambiguous. Trimming cost V 7 bases and J 0 bases, with 13 bases left between them. The CDR3 runs 15 residues. Germline V gene data show CDR1 as MNHNS and CDR2 as SASEGT. For the CDR3, the DNA is TGTGCCAGCACCCCTGGCTCTAGCTCCTACAATGAGCAGTTCTTC. It codes for CASTPGSSSYNEQFF.

This chain uses TRBV6-5 with TRBJ2-1, with TRBD2 identical over 14 bases. V gave up 2 bases and J gave up 6 bases; unmatched junction bases: 3. CDR3 length equals 16 residues. The V gene's germline CDR1 is MNHEY and CDR2 SVGAGI. In nucleotides, the CDR3 is TGTGCCAGCAGTTACCGACTAGCGGGAGGGGGCAATGAGCAGTTCTTC. Its translation: CASSYRLAGGGNEQFF.

This chain links TRBV2 with TRBJ2-5, with 7 bases identical to TRBD2. Germline trimming cut 5 bases from V and 1 base from J; bases unmatched to any gene: 4. The CDR3 totals 14 residues. Germline V lookup: CDR1 SNHLY, CDR2 FYNNEI. CDR3 sequence: CASSRGVLQETQYF. The CDR3, as DNA: TGTGCCAGCAGTCGGGGGGTCCTCCAAGAGACCCAGTACTTC.

This clone was recorded a few times. The chain recombines TRBV5-1 with TRBJ2-7; weak D call: TRBD2 (5 bases). The germline gives CDR1 SGHRS, CDR2 YFSETQ. The germline V and J ends were trimmed by 0 bases and 0 bases, with 10 bases remaining between them. The CDR3 loop spans 15 amino acids. The CDR3 sequence: CASSLERWSSYEQYF. The CDR3 DNA is TGCGCCAGCAGCTTGGAGCGGTGGAGCTCCTACGAGCAGTACTTC.

A remark on this clone: Other DNA sequences within the sample encode an identical CDR3. This chain connects TRBV7-6 to TRBJ2-5; the D gene is possibly TRBD2 (7 bases). The CDR3 runs 13 residues. Germline lookup yields CDR1 SGHVS and CDR2 FNYEAQ. V was clipped by 5 bases and J by 4 bases, with 11 bases between them. CDR3 protein: CASSGGGGETQYF. DNA for the CDR3: TGTGCCAGCAGCGGGGGCGGGGGAGAGACCCAGTACTTC.

The chain is built from TRBV27 and TRBJ2-7, with 8 bases lining up with TRBD2. This CDR3 has 14 amino acids. Trimming removed 5 bases from V and 1 base from J; junction bases left unmatched: 4. The germline gives CDR1 MNHEY, CDR2 SMNVEV (reference sequence). For the CDR3, the DNA is TGTGCCAGCAGTCAATTAGCGGGATCCTACGAGCAGTACTTC. Translation: CASSQLAGSYEQYF.

The genes are TRBV5-4 and TRBJ2-1; TRBD2 might be the D (6 bases). Trimming took 4 bases from V and 6 from J, leaving 14 bases between them. Germline V gene sequence: CDR1 SGHNT, CDR2 YYREEE (reference sequence). The CDR3 spans 14 residues. The DNA of the CDR3 is TGTGCCAGCAGCCCTGAGGACTATTCCAATGAGCAGTTCTTC. It is translated as CASSPEDYSNEQFF.

The gene calls are TRBV27 and TRBJ2-7, with TRBD2 matching 7 bases. Per the germline V gene, CDR1 is MNHEY and CDR2 is SMNVEV (reference sequence). CDR3 size: 16 residues. The V segment lost 0 bases and the J segment 0 bases; nucleotides outside the gene matches: 5. CDR3: CASSLSGERGSYEQYF. CDR3 nucleotides: TGTGCCAGCAGTTTATCGGGAGAGCGGGGCTCCTACGAGCAGTACTTC.

This rearrangement joins TRBV6-5 to TRBJ2-5; 8 bases line up with TRBD2. The CDR3 is 13 amino acids. Germline trimming cut 6 bases from V and 4 bases from J; bases unmatched to any gene: 4. CDR1 is MNHEY, CDR2 SVGAGI, per germline. CDR3 DNA sequence: TGTGCCAGCAGGGGGACTAGTCGAGAGACCCAGTACTTC. As protein: CASRGTSRETQYF.

The rearrangement links TRBV6-6 to TRBJ1-1; D is ambiguous. CDR1 and CDR2 from the germline V gene are MNHNY and SVGAGI (reference sequence). V was shortened by 2 bases and J by 4 bases, with 11 bases between the two germline ends. This CDR3 is built from 14 residues. The CDR3 DNA is TGTGCCAGCAGTTACATTAAGGAGGGCACTGAAGCTTTCTTT. It yields the protein CASSYIKEGTEAFF.

The gene calls are TRBV9 and TRBJ2-1, with 8 bases aligning to TRBD1. V lost 7 bases, J lost 0 bases, and 9 bases stayed unmatched. The CDR3 covers 16 residues. Germline V gives CDR1 SGDLS, CDR2 YYNGEE. CDR3 region: CASETSGGGSYNEQFF. CDR3 DNA: TGTGCCAGCGAAACCTCAGGGGGCGGCTCCTACAATGAGCAGTTCTTC.

The chain is built from TRBV18 and TRBJ2-1; 11 bases line up with TRBD2. There are 16 residues in the CDR3. The J segment lost 9 bases and the V segment lost 0 bases, leaving 7 bases of the junction unmatched. Germline CDR1 is KGHSH and CDR2 is LQKENI. Here the CDR3 reads CASSPPLTSGIGEQFF. The CDR3 coding sequence is TGTGCCAGCTCACCACCGCTGACTAGCGGGATAGGTGAGCAGTTCTTC.

The chain couples TRBV5-1 to TRBJ1-2, with 9 bases lining up with TRBD1. CDR1 is SGHRS and CDR2 is YFSETQ in the germline V gene. The CDR3 spans 16 residues. Losses at the gene ends were 3 bases for V and 6 bases for J; bases not matched to a gene: 12. CDR3 in DNA: TGCGCCAGCAGCTCCTGGGAGACAGGGGGGATCGATGGCTACACCTTC. As protein: CASSSWETGGIDGYTF.

This clone appeared a few times. The rearrangement joins TRBV7-9 to TRBJ2-7, with 12 positions matching TRBD1. The CDR3 is 16 amino acids. Germline CDR1 is SEHNR and CDR2 is FQNEAQ (reference sequence). V dropped 1 base and J dropped 5; count of bases not matched to a gene: 6. The CDR3 DNA reads TGTGCCAGCAGCTTAGTTGCCGGGACAGGGGGCGACGAGCAGTACTTC. Encoded protein: CASSLVAGTGGDEQYF. Based on the CDR3 plus reference TRBV7-9 and TRBJ2-7, the full variable domain is DTGVSQNPRHKITKRGQNVTFRCDPISEHNRLYWYRQTLGQGPEFLTYFQNEAQLEKSRLLSDRFSAERPKGSFSTLEIQRTEQGDSAMYLCASSLVAGTGGDEQYFGPGTRLTVT.

The chain couples TRBV30 to TRBJ2-7; TRBD2 agrees at 11 bases. Germline trimming cut 0 bases from V and 1 base from J; bases unmatched to any gene: 5. Looked up from germline, CDR1 is GTSNPN and CDR2 is SVGIG (reference sequence). This CDR3 is built from 16 residues. The CDR3 DNA reads as TGTGCCTGGAGTGTAACGCGACTAGCGGGATCCTACGAGCAGTACTTC. Translated, it gives CAWSVTRLAGSYEQYF.

V gene TRBV5-1 combines with J gene TRBJ2-1, with 7 bases aligning to TRBD1. Germline trimming cut 0 bases from V and 7 bases from J; bases unmatched to any gene: 4. Germline V gene lookup returns CDR1 SGHRS and CDR2 YFSETQ. This CDR3 has 14 residues. The CDR3 spells CASSLGQGLNEQFF. The CDR3 nucleotides are TGCGCCAGCAGCTTGGGACAGGGTTTGAATGAGCAGTTCTTC.